This is a list of T cell receptor beta chains from one sample in a study of blood T cell repertoires in COVID-19. This table comes from immunoSEQ multiplex PCR, and its TCRdb copy is limited to in-frame clones, with some not included. Among 150,000 to 200,000 clones listed, 80% to 90% were seen once. The specimen was peripheral blood. The receptor set was obtained from a human donor in a cohort sampled during active COVID-19. The CDR3 runs from the conserved cysteine through the conserved F or W. The D gene is left open where the match is weak. Size tells how often a clone was seen (once, few, many) or the class of an expanded clone, and some rows leave it out.

TRBV3-1/TRBV3-2	TRBJ2-2	few	-	CASRSSGNTGELFF	TGTGCCAGCAGATCCTCCGGGAACACCGGGGAGCTGTTTTTT
TRBV19	TRBJ1-1	once	-	CASSTPGGATEAFF	TGTGCCAGTAGTACCCCAGGTGGGGCCACTGAAGCTTTCTTT
TRBV5-1	TRBJ2-5	-	-	CASSVKETQYF	TGCGCCAGCAGCGTAAAAGAGACCCAGTACTTC
TRBV7-9	TRBJ1-4	-	-	CAGVFPGDWATNEKLFF	TGTGCCGGGGTTTTTCCAGGGGATTGGGCAACTAATGAAAAACTGTTTTTT
TRBV10-1	TRBJ2-5	-	TRBD1	CASSERGRRETQYF	TGCGCCAGCAGTGAGAGGGGGCGCCGGGAGACCCAGTACTTC
TRBV19	TRBJ1-5	-	-	CASSIGNRDQPQHF	TGTGCCAGTAGTATAGGTAACAGGGATCAGCCCCAGCATTTT
TRBV24-1	TRBJ2-7	-	TRBD1	CATSDRQGRVPEQYF	TGTGCCACCAGTGATAGACAGGGTAGAGTGCCAGAGCAGTACTTC
TRBV18	TRBJ2-3	-	-	CASSPPALGGSDTQYF	TGTGCCAGCTCACCCCCGGCCCTAGGAGGTTCAGATACGCAGTATTTT
TRBV6-5	TRBJ2-7	-	-	CASSSGLQSSYEQYF	TGTGCCAGCAGTTCAGGCCTCCAGAGCTCCTACGAGCAGTACTTC
TRBV5-4	TRBJ1-1	-	TRBD1	CASSLQGNGGLEAFF	TGTGCCAGCAGCTTACAGGGGAATGGGGGCTTGGAAGCTTTCTTT
TRBV28	TRBJ2-3	-	TRBD2	CASSYSRGGTDTQYF	TGTGCCAGCAGTTATAGCCGGGGGGGCACAGATACGCAGTATTTT
TRBV4-3	TRBJ2-2	-	TRBD1	CASSLRDRDTGELFF	TGCGCCAGCAGCCTCCGGGACAGGGACACCGGGGAGCTGTTTTTT
TRBV28	TRBJ2-7	-	TRBD1	CASSLRDSSYEQYF	TGTGCCAGCAGCCTCCGGGACAGCTCCTACGAGCAGTACTTC
TRBV5-6	TRBJ2-7	-	-	CASSLGLRDYEQYF	TGTGCCAGCAGCTTGGGTCTCAGGGACTACGAGCAGTACTTC
TRBV9	TRBJ2-5	-	-	CASSVGQGTYQETQYF	TGTGCCAGCAGCGTAGGTCAGGGAACGTACCAAGAGACCCAGTACTTC
TRBV3-1/TRBV3-2	TRBJ2-5	-	-	CAVHYWETQYF	TGTGCCGTACACTATTGGGAGACCCAGTACTTC
TRBV6-5	TRBJ1-2	once	-	CASSSADTLYGYTF	TGTGCCAGCAGTTCCGCGGACACATTATATGGCTACACCTTC
TRBV6-5	TRBJ2-7	-	TRBD1	CASGTDLTVYEQYF	TGTGCCAGCGGGACAGACCTTACGGTCTACGAGCAGTACTTC
TRBV27	TRBJ1-1	few	TRBD1	CASSVGQLNTEAFF	TGTGCCAGCAGTGTGGGACAGCTGAACACTGAAGCTTTCTTT
TRBV11-1	TRBJ2-5	-	-	CASSLGRLDQETQYF	TGTGCCAGCAGCTTAGGTCGGTTAGACCAAGAGACCCAGTACTTC
TRBV7-9	TRBJ2-1	-	TRBD2	CASSPSGGAKENEQFF	TGTGCCAGCAGCCCAAGCGGGGGAGCCAAAGAAAATGAGCAGTTCTTC
TRBV18	TRBJ1-3	-	TRBD1	CASSPLGTGGSGNTIYF	TGTGCCAGCTCACCACTGGGGACAGGAGGATCTGGAAACACCATATATTTT
TRBV7-2	TRBJ1-2	-	-	CASSLPQGYGYTF	TGTGCCAGCAGCTTACCGCAGGGTTATGGCTACACCTTC
TRBV5-5	TRBJ1-3	-	TRBD1	CASSLAGQGALGNTIYF	TGTGCCAGCAGCTTGGCCGGGCAGGGGGCCCTAGGAAACACCATATATTTT
TRBV19	TRBJ1-5	-	-	CASNRQGGQPQHF	TGTGCCAGTAATCGTCAGGGCGGTCAGCCCCAGCATTTT
TRBV4-3	TRBJ1-2	-	TRBD1	CASSQVGTGAYYGYTF	TGCGCCAGCAGCCAAGTGGGGACAGGGGCTTACTATGGCTACACCTTC
TRBV28	TRBJ2-1	-	-	CASRALTGYGDNEQFF	TGTGCCAGCAGGGCATTGACGGGATACGGGGACAATGAGCAGTTCTTC
TRBV19	TRBJ2-7	-	-	CASSNEDSYEQYF	TGTGCCAGTAGTAACGAGGACAGCTACGAGCAGTACTTC
TRBV5-4	TRBJ2-2	-	-	CASRLGQGGTGELFF	TGTGCCAGCAGATTAGGACAGGGAGGGACCGGGGAGCTGTTTTTT
TRBV19	TRBJ2-5	-	-	CASRTSGEETQYF	TGTGCCAGCAGGACCTCGGGAGAAGAGACCCAGTACTTC
TRBV27	TRBJ2-7	once	TRBD2	CASSPASGGLYEQYF	TGTGCCAGCAGTCCAGCTAGCGGGGGTCTCTACGAGCAGTACTTC
TRBV6-7	TRBJ2-7	-	-	CASSYSMGGCQGVWYEQYF	TGTGCCAGCAGTTACTCGATGGGGGGTTGTCAGGGAGTGTGGTACGAGCAGTACTTC
TRBV9	TRBJ1-6	few	TRBD1	CASSGIQGDLGNSPLHF	TGTGCCAGCAGCGGAATACAGGGGGATTTAGGGAATTCACCCCTCCACTTT
TRBV4-3	TRBJ2-7	-	-	CASSQDGTGDYEQYF	TGCGCCAGCAGCCAGGACGGGACGGGGGACTACGAGCAGTACTTC
TRBV12-5	TRBJ1-1	-	-	CASGWGDHTEAFF	TGTGCTAGTGGTTGGGGGGACCACACTGAAGCTTTCTTT
TRBV4-3	TRBJ1-2	-	TRBD1	CASSRTQGSNYGYTF	TGCGCCAGCAGCCGGACACAGGGGTCCAACTATGGCTACACCTTC
TRBV11-2	TRBJ1-1	-	-	CASSLSGVLAEAFF	TGTGCCAGCAGCTTATCGGGGGTACTAGCTGAAGCTTTCTTT
TRBV11-3	TRBJ2-2	-	-	CASSFRNTGELFF	TGTGCCAGCAGCTTCAGGAACACCGGGGAGCTGTTTTTT
TRBV6-4	TRBJ1-1	few	TRBD1	CASSDSGRGQDEAFF	TGTGCCAGCAGTGACTCGGGCAGGGGGCAGGATGAAGCTTTCTTT
TRBV6-6	TRBJ2-1	-	-	CASSTFQAYNEQFF	TGTGCCAGCAGTACGTTCCAGGCCTACAATGAGCAGTTCTTC
TRBV27	TRBJ1-2	-	-	CASSLSTGGDYGYTF	TGTGCCAGCAGTTTATCGACGGGCGGGGATTATGGCTACACCTTC
TRBV6-5	TRBJ1-6	-	-	CASSYAEGVPNSPLHF	TGTGCCAGCAGTTACGCGGAAGGGGTACCAAATTCACCCCTCCACTTT
TRBV6-5	TRBJ1-2	-	-	CASSYGSGGPNYGYTF	TGTGCCAGCAGTTACGGGTCGGGGGGCCCTAACTATGGCTACACCTTC
TRBV7-9	TRBJ1-4	-	-	CASSLDSGGPKLFF	TGTGCCAGCAGCTTAGACAGTGGAGGACCAAAACTGTTTTTT
TRBV4-1	TRBJ2-7	-	-	CASSQDNWGHYEQYF	TGCGCCAGCAGCCAAGATAACTGGGGGCACTACGAGCAGTACTTC
TRBV29-1	TRBJ2-7	-	-	CSVVLVYEQYF	TGCAGCGTTGTTTTAGTATACGAGCAGTACTTC
TRBV29-1	TRBJ2-1	many	-	CSVGLGARSEQFF	TGCAGCGTTGGCTTAGGGGCGCGGAGTGAGCAGTTCTTC
TRBV11-2	TRBJ1-1	-	TRBD1	CASSLVGTGGTEAFF	TGTGCCAGCAGCTTAGTTGGGACAGGGGGCACTGAAGCTTTCTTT
TRBV25-1	TRBJ2-7	-	-	CASSESGYGYEQYF	TGTGCCAGCAGTGAATCAGGATACGGTTACGAGCAGTACTTC
TRBV7-9	TRBJ1-2	-	-	CASSFEQNFNYGYTF	TGTGCCAGCAGCTTTGAACAGAATTTTAACTATGGCTACACCTTC
TRBV27	TRBJ2-7	-	TRBD1	CASSLTGNYEQYF	TGTGCCAGCAGTTTGACAGGGAACTACGAGCAGTACTTC
TRBV7-2	TRBJ2-7	-	-	CASSLGRSSYEQYF	TGTGCCAGCAGCTTAGGCCGGTCGTCCTACGAGCAGTACTTC
TRBV14	TRBJ2-7	-	TRBD1	CASSRTGGVGSYEQYF	TGTGCCAGCAGCCGCACAGGGGGCGTGGGCTCCTACGAGCAGTACTTC